These T cell receptor beta chains were read from a single sample in a study of a mutant IDH1 vaccine in newly diagnosed glioma. Data came from immunoSEQ multiplex PCR; TCRdb stores just in-frame clones and leaves some out. The data show just under 95,000 clones, with around 80% seen just once and around 7.5% held by the top ten. Sequenced here: PBMCs, sampled from a glioma patient treated with radiotherapy, temozolomide or both. These receptors all stem from a man aged 35 to 55 with glioma. The CDR3 runs from the conserved cysteine through the conserved F or W. The D gene is left open where the match is weak. A row's size may be missing; if present it is once, few, many or a size class.

CDR3,DNA,J,D,size,V
CASPGQGFMNTEAFF,TGTGCCTCCCCGGGACAGGGGTTCATGAACACTGAAGCTTTCTTT,TRBJ1-1,TRBD1,.,TRBV30
CASSGYRDGYTF,TGTGCCAGCAGCGGGTACAGGGACGGCTACACCTTC,TRBJ1-2,.,.,TRBV9
CASSIGSGTDTQYF,TGTGCCAGTAGTATTGGTAGCGGCACAGATACGCAGTATTTT,TRBJ2-3,.,.,TRBV19
CASYIPEKLFF,TGTGCCAGCTATATCCCCGAAAAACTGTTTTTT,TRBJ1-4,.,.,TRBV2
CASSLTPSGLFEQFF,TGTGCCAGCAGCTTAACCCCTAGCGGGCTGTTTGAGCAGTTCTTC,TRBJ2-1,TRBD2,.,TRBV7-2
CASSQDWESDYGYTF,TGCGCCAGCAGCCAAGATTGGGAGTCGGACTATGGCTACACCTTC,TRBJ1-2,.,.,TRBV4-3
CASSLRTGAGGIGRNEQFF,TGTGCCAGCAGTTTAAGGACCGGAGCGGGAGGGATTGGTAGGAATGAGCAGTTCTTC,TRBJ2-1,TRBD2,.,TRBV28
CASSSNGLGRTGELFF,TGTGCCAGCAGCTCGAACGGACTAGGTCGGACCGGGGAGCTGTTTTTT,TRBJ2-2,TRBD2,.,TRBV7-6
CASSRGQGATNEKLFF,TGTGCCAGCAGCCGTGGTCAGGGCGCGACTAATGAAAAACTGTTTTTT,TRBJ1-4,.,once,TRBV5-4
CASSSLRDNAYEQYF,TGTGCCAGCAGCTCCCTCCGGGACAACGCCTACGAGCAGTACTTC,TRBJ2-7,.,.,TRBV5-5
CATGRETGANVLTF,TGTGCCACTGGGAGGGAGACCGGGGCCAACGTCCTGACTTTC,TRBJ2-6,TRBD2,.,TRBV28
CASSSGGWEAFF,TGTGCCAGCAGCTCCGGGGGGTGGGAAGCTTTCTTT,TRBJ1-1,.,.,TRBV7-9
CASSTPGTGATNTGELFF,TGTGCCAGCAGTACGCCGGGGACAGGGGCCACGAACACCGGGGAGCTGTTTTTT,TRBJ2-2,TRBD1,once,TRBV6-4
CASSSPEFYEQYF,TGTGCCAGCAGCTCCCCCGAATTCTACGAGCAGTACTTC,TRBJ2-7,.,.,TRBV7-9
CASSGAVSYEQYF,TGTGCCAGTTCTGGGGCTGTTTCCTACGAGCAGTACTTC,TRBJ2-7,.,.,TRBV7-9
CASILIPRQGKRNTIYF,TGTGCCAGCATCCTTATCCCCCGGCAGGGCAAAAGAAACACCATATATTTT,TRBJ1-3,.,few,TRBV5-6
CASSRIRDSQYEQYF,TGTGCCAGCAGCAGGATCCGCGACAGCCAATACGAGCAGTACTTC,TRBJ2-7,.,once,TRBV21-1
CSAPTGALTDTQYF,TGCAGCGCCCCTACAGGCGCACTCACAGATACGCAGTATTTT,TRBJ2-3,.,few,TRBV29-1
CASSPVLGRLYF,TGTGCCAGCAGTCCCGTATTAGGGAGGCTGTACTTC,TRBJ2-7,.,.,TRBV27
CASSLEGVSYNEQFF,TGTGCCAGCAGCTTAGAAGGGGTCTCCTACAATGAGCAGTTCTTC,TRBJ2-1,.,.,TRBV7-2
CASSQGQGGNTIYF,TGTGCCAGCAGCCAAGGACAGGGTGGAAACACCATATATTTT,TRBJ1-3,TRBD1,.,TRBV4-2
CASSRKLAGGPRRGNEQFF,TGTGCCAGCAGTCGTAAACTAGCGGGAGGGCCACGGAGGGGGAATGAGCAGTTCTTC,TRBJ2-1,TRBD2,once,TRBV28
CASSVGYSSDTQYF,TGTGCCAGCAGCGTAGGCTATTCATCAGATACGCAGTATTTT,TRBJ2-3,.,.,TRBV9
CASSFSQGERNTGELFF,TGTGCCAGCAGCTTCTCTCAGGGGGAGAGGAACACCGGGGAGCTGTTTTTT,TRBJ2-2,TRBD1,.,TRBV5-4
CAISPRADSNQPQHF,TGTGCCATCAGCCCAAGGGCCGATAGCAATCAGCCCCAGCATTTT,TRBJ1-5,.,few,TRBV10-3
CASSLKRGVSTDTQYF,TGTGCCAGCAGCTTGAAGCGGGGGGTGAGCACAGATACGCAGTATTTT,TRBJ2-3,TRBD2,.,TRBV5-4
CASRDSYEQYF,TGTGCCAGCAGGGACAGCTACGAGCAGTACTTC,TRBJ2-7,.,.,TRBV28
CAWSIKPWTGYGYTF,TGTGCCTGGAGCATCAAACCCTGGACGGGGTATGGCTACACCTTC,TRBJ1-2,.,.,TRBV30
CASSWAGAGTGELFF,TGTGCCAGCAGTTGGGCGGGGGCGGGCACCGGGGAGCTGTTTTTT,TRBJ2-2,.,.,TRBV27
CASSWDRGYGELFF,TGCGCCAGCAGCTGGGACAGGGGGTACGGGGAGCTGTTTTTT,TRBJ2-2,TRBD1,.,TRBV5-1
CASRTSPSTDTQYF,TGTGCCAGCAGGACTAGTCCTAGCACAGATACGCAGTATTTT,TRBJ2-3,.,.,TRBV28
CASSGTAVPQGQPQHF,TGTGCCAGCAGCGGGACAGCCGTCCCTCAGGGTCAGCCCCAGCATTTT,TRBJ1-5,TRBD1,.,TRBV2
CASSLGDSGTDEAFF,TGTGCCAGCTCACTTGGCGACTCGGGAACAGATGAAGCTTTCTTT,TRBJ1-1,.,few,TRBV18
CASSLALVQGAKDTEAFF,TGTGCCAGCAGCTTAGCTTTAGTACAGGGGGCAAAGGACACTGAAGCTTTCTTT,TRBJ1-1,TRBD1,.,TRBV7-9
CASSSRDRVIEQYF,TGTGCCAGCAGTTCCCGGGACAGGGTAATCGAGCAGTACTTC,TRBJ2-7,TRBD1,once,TRBV27
CASSPRGGAPYGYTF,TGTGCCAGCAGCCCCCGGGGGGGAGCCCCATATGGCTACACCTTC,TRBJ1-2,.,.,TRBV9
CASSFDRAGNTEAFF,TGTGCCAGCAGCTTCGACAGGGCCGGGAACACTGAAGCTTTCTTT,TRBJ1-1,TRBD1,.,TRBV7-2
CASSHTRARDSRPYEQYF,TGCGCCAGCAGCCACACTCGGGCCAGGGACTCCCGCCCCTACGAGCAGTACTTC,TRBJ2-7,.,once,TRBV4-1
CASSRPPLNIQYF,TGTGCCAGCAGTAGGCCACCCCTTAACATTCAGTACTTC,TRBJ2-4,.,.,TRBV27
CASSVLATFQGEQFF,TGTGCCAGCAGCGTACTAGCGACCTTTCAGGGTGAGCAGTTCTTC,TRBJ2-1,.,few,TRBV9
CASSFGGQLNEKLFF,TGTGCCAGCAGCTTCGGGGGACAGTTAAATGAAAAACTGTTTTTT,TRBJ1-4,TRBD1,.,TRBV5-4
CASGRGRDTEAFF,TGTGCCAGCGGACGGGGGAGAGACACTGAAGCTTTCTTT,TRBJ1-1,.,few,TRBV27